These 24 T cell receptor beta chains came from one sample sequenced in a study of shared clonotypes between healthy human individuals. Clones were read by immunoSEQ multiplex PCR, and TCRdb kept only the in-frame ones, dropping some. The table shows some 2 million clones, with 85% to 95% occurring only once. What was sequenced was naive CD4+ T cells sorted from blood. Subset meaning: CD45RA+ positively selected. The receptors were sampled from a young man in good health.

This chain connects TRBV10-3 to TRBJ1-5; D unclear. Deletions cut 0 bases from V and 6 bases from J, with 6 bases between. This CDR3 is 13 amino acids long. The germline V gene has CDR1 ENHRY and CDR2 SYGVKD. The DNA for the CDR3 is TGTGCCATCAGTGAGTCGAGAAGTCAGCCCCAGCATTTT. Its protein product is CAISESRSQPQHF.

Turning to this clone: This same CDR3 is encoded by further DNA sequences in the sample. This sequence joins TRBV2 and TRBJ2-7; 8 positions agree with TRBD2. This CDR3 spans 14 amino acids. Germline lookup yields CDR1 SNHLY and CDR2 FYNNEI. The V and J ends lost 6 bases and 0 bases, in that order; junction bases with no gene match: 4. The CDR3 sequence is CASSPGLGSYEQYF. The CDR3 DNA sequence: TGTGCCAGCAGCCCGGGACTAGGCTCCTACGAGCAGTACTTC.

This clone was recorded only once. Other DNA sequences in this specimen translate into the identical CDR3. This chain uses TRBV5-1 with TRBJ2-3; D is undetermined. Trimming pared 4 bases from V and 2 bases from J, leaving 5 bases between. This CDR3 has 12 residues. The germline V gene encodes CDR1 SGHRS and CDR2 YFSETQ. In nucleotides, the CDR3 is TGCGCCAGCAGCCAAAACACAGATACGCAGTATTTT. Protein: CASSQNTDTQYF.

The genes are TRBV9 and TRBJ1-2, with 7 bases identical to TRBD1. V dropped 0 bases and J dropped 6; count of bases not matched to a gene: 5. The CDR3 has 14 amino acids. CDR1 is SGDLS and CDR2 is YYNGEE in the germline V gene. The CDR3 DNA reads TGTGCCAGCAGCGTAGCCGCAGGGGGGGATGGCTACACCTTC. This sequence encodes CASSVAAGGDGYTF.

The chain carries TRBV5-1 and TRBJ2-7, with 7 positions matching TRBD2. The V and J ends lost 0 bases and 5 bases, in that order; junction bases with no gene match: 11. Germline values: CDR1 SGHRS, CDR2 YFSETQ. The CDR3 covers 16 residues. The CDR3 region has the DNA TGCGCCAGCAGCTTGGCCTCTACTAGCGCCCTCGACGAGCAGTACTTC. This gives the protein CASSLASTSALDEQYF.

V and J are TRBV9 and TRBJ2-2; D remains unclear. V was pared by 0 bases and J by 9 bases, with 12 bases between. Germline V CDR1 and CDR2: SGDLS, YYNGEE. The CDR3 spans 14 residues. CDR3 sequence reads: CASSVEPAVRELFF. The CDR3 coding sequence is TGTGCCAGCAGCGTAGAACCGGCGGTCCGGGAGCTGTTTTTT.

The CDR3 DNA follows: TGCGCCCAAGGAAAAGGGTATAGCAATCAGCCCCAGCATTTT. Its translation is CAQGKGYSNQPQHF. The chain recombines TRBV10-1 with TRBJ1-5; D is unclear. The ends were cut back, 11 bases at V and 0 bases at J, with 14 bases in the middle. The CDR3 contains 14 residues. CDR1 and CDR2 from the germline V gene are WNHNN and SYGVQD (reference sequence).

This chain connects TRBV14 to TRBJ2-5; tentatively, D is TRBD1 (5 bases). Germline V gene data show CDR1 as SGHDN and CDR2 as FVKESK. V gave up 0 bases and J gave up 5 bases, with 28 bases separating them. The CDR3 is 20 amino acids. This CDR3 reads CASSQDSLGRGSGSLETQYF. Written as DNA, the CDR3 is TGTGCCAGCAGCCAAGATTCCCTGGGGCGCGGTTCCGGTTCATTGGAGACCCAGTACTTC.

V gene TRBV5-1 combines with J gene TRBJ2-3, with D perhaps assigned TRBD1 or TRBD2 (6 bases each). Looked up from germline, CDR1 is SGHRS and CDR2 is YFSETQ. The CDR3 is 16 amino acids. Trimming removed 3 bases from V and 3 bases from J, with 17 bases in between. DNA for the CDR3: TGCGCCAGCAGCTCGTGGACAGTGCGGGGTACAGATACGCAGTATTTT. Translated: CASSSWTVRGTDTQYF.

The V gene is TRBV6-5, the J gene TRBJ1-6; no reliable D call. V was pared by 7 bases and J by 6 bases, with 10 bases between. CDR3 length: 13 residues. CDR1 and CDR2 from the germline V gene are MNHEY and SVGAGI. As DNA, the CDR3 is TGTGCCAGCACCAAATCGATTAATTCACCCCTCCACTTT. Residues: CASTKSINSPLHF.

The chain employs TRBV6-5 and TRBJ1-1; D is uncertain. Trimming removed 8 bases from V and 1 base from J, with 8 bases in between. Germline V gives CDR1 MNHEY, CDR2 SVGAGI. This CDR3 has 12 amino acids. The CDR3 sequence: CASGSPNTEAFF. The CDR3 DNA reads TGTGCCAGCGGGTCCCCGAACACTGAAGCTTTCTTT.

The CDR3 here is CASNGQGPEAFF. DNA for the CDR3: TGTGCCAGCAACGGACAGGGCCCTGAAGCTTTCTTT. The chain couples TRBV2 to TRBJ1-1; 8 bases agree with TRBD1. V lost 7 bases and J lost 6; bases outside the gene matches: 4. The CDR3 runs to 12 residues. CDR1 is SNHLY and CDR2 is FYNNEI in the germline V gene. The full variable domain, rest sourced from reference TRBV2 and TRBJ1-1, is EPEVTQTPSHQVTQMGQEVILRCVPISNHLYFYWYRQILGQKVEFLVSFYNNEISEKSEIFDDQFSVERPDGSNFTLKIRSTKLEDSAMYFCASNGQGPEAFFGQGTRLTVV.

The chain joins TRBV5-1 to TRBJ2-5; 9 nucleotides match TRBD2. Germline V CDR1 and CDR2: SGHRS, YFSETQ. This CDR3 spans 15 amino acids. The V gene end was trimmed by 5 bases and the J gene end by 5 bases; junction bases not matched to a gene: 10. The DNA of the CDR3 is TGCGCCAGCAGTATGGGAGTAGCGGGAGCGGAGACCCAGTACTTC. It translates to CASSMGVAGAETQYF.

V gene TRBV18 combines with J gene TRBJ2-7; D possibly matches TRBD1 or TRBD2 (5 bases each). Germline V gene data show CDR1 as KGHSH and CDR2 as LQKENI. The CDR3 is made up of 13 amino acids. Trimming took off 6 bases at V and 3 bases at J, with 12 bases between the two ends. The CDR3 spells CASSLGRSYEQYF. As DNA, the CDR3 is TGTGCCAGCTCCCTGGGACGGAGCTACGAGCAGTACTTC.

The chain carries TRBV29-1 and TRBJ1-2; 9 nucleotides match TRBD1. Trimming cost V 0 bases and J 9 bases; bases outside gene matches: 8. This CDR3 comprises 14 residues. Germline CDR1 SQVTM, CDR2 ANQGSEA. The CDR3 DNA is TGCAGCGTTGAAGATCAGGACAGGGGATTAAGCTACACCTTC. Protein product: CSVEDQDRGLSYTF.

The J gene is TRBJ1-2, the V gene TRBV7-2; a possible D gene is TRBD1 (5 bases). The germline gives CDR1 SGHTA, CDR2 FQGNSA. V lost 5 bases and J 8 bases, leaving 12 bases between the germline ends. The length of the CDR3 is 12 residues. CDR3 coding DNA: TGTGCCAGCAGCCTACAGGCCCTGGGCTACACCTTC. Translated: CASSLQALGYTF.

A word on this clone: One end of the junction fails to match germline, which may point to a read error. The CDR3 sequence is CASSKEQLNSPLHF. The CDR3 bases are TGTGCCAGCAGCAAAGAACAGCTTAATTCACCCCTCCACTTT. The gene calls are TRBV4-2 and TRBJ1-6; D is uncertain. The CDR3 extends over 14 amino acids. Germline V lookup: CDR1 LGHNA, CDR2 YNFKEQ.

The chain combines TRBV2 with TRBJ1-1; the match to TRBD1 covers 12 bases. The CDR3 extends over 17 amino acids. V lost 7 bases to trimming and J lost 5 bases; unmatched junction nucleotides: 14. CDR1 SNHLY and CDR2 FYNNEI come from the germline V gene. CDR3 sequence (DNA): TGTGCCAGCATCAAAGGGGACAGGGGGCGCGAGAGAACTGAAGCTTTCTTT. Translation: CASIKGDRGRERTEAFF.

CDR3 sequence (DNA): TGTGCCAGCAGCTTGCCCCACGAGCAGTACTTC. Translated: CASSLPHEQYF. The chain links TRBV5-8 to TRBJ2-7; D is uncertain. The CDR3 totals 11 residues. V lost 1 base and J 5 bases, leaving 4 bases between the germline ends. The germline gives CDR1 SGHTS, CDR2 YDEGEE.

This chain connects TRBV5-1 to TRBJ2-1; D remains ambiguous. Trimming took off 4 bases at V and 2 bases at J, with 7 bases between the two ends. This CDR3 region has 13 residues. From germline, CDR1 is SGHRS and CDR2 YFSETQ. The CDR3 nucleotides are TGCGCCAGCAGCCCGAGAACCTACAATGAGCAGTTCTTC. Its protein is CASSPRTYNEQFF.

This sequence joins TRBV18 and TRBJ1-4; 7 positions agree with TRBD1. Unmatched junction bases numbered 11, after V lost 3 bases and J lost 10 bases. The CDR3 is 15 amino acids. Germline V gives CDR1 KGHSH, CDR2 LQKENI. This CDR3 reads CASSPPAGGEAKLFF. The CDR3 region has the DNA TGTGCCAGCTCACCCCCGGCAGGGGGGGAGGCAAAACTGTTTTTT.

This rearrangement joins TRBV11-2 to TRBJ1-2, with D perhaps TRBD1 (5 bases). Germline V gene data show CDR1 as SGHAT and CDR2 as FQNNGV. The V and J ends lost 5 bases and 4 bases respectively, with 11 bases between them. CDR3 size: 13 residues. The CDR3 nucleotides are TGTGCCAGCAGCCCAGGGTTGTTCTATGGCTACACCTTC. Translated, it gives CASSPGLFYGYTF. Looking up the rest from reference TRBV11-2 and TRBJ1-2 gives the full variable domain: EAGVAQSPRYKIIEKRQSVAFWCNPISGHATLYWYQQILGQGPKLLIQFQNNGVVDDSQLPKDRFSAERLKGVDSTLKIQPAKLEDSAVYLCASSPGLFYGYTFGSGTRLTVV.

V and J are TRBV6-1 and TRBJ1-3; D gene ambiguous. CDR3 length: 13 residues. The V end was cut by 6 bases, the J end by 1 base, with 7 bases between. The germline V gene encodes CDR1 MNHNS and CDR2 SASEGT. CDR3 loop: CASSFASGNTIYF. The CDR3 DNA follows: TGTGCCAGCAGCTTTGCATCTGGAAACACCATATATTTT.

The chain uses TRBV10-1 and TRBJ1-4; D ambiguous. The CDR3 has 19 amino acids. V was trimmed by 10 bases and J by 0 bases, leaving 27 bases between them. Germline CDR1 WNHNN, CDR2 SYGVQD (reference sequence). The CDR3 region is CATTWPEPSIFPTNEKLFF. The CDR3 DNA sequence: TGCGCCACCACTTGGCCGGAACCTTCAATTTTTCCAACTAATGAAAAACTGTTTTTT.